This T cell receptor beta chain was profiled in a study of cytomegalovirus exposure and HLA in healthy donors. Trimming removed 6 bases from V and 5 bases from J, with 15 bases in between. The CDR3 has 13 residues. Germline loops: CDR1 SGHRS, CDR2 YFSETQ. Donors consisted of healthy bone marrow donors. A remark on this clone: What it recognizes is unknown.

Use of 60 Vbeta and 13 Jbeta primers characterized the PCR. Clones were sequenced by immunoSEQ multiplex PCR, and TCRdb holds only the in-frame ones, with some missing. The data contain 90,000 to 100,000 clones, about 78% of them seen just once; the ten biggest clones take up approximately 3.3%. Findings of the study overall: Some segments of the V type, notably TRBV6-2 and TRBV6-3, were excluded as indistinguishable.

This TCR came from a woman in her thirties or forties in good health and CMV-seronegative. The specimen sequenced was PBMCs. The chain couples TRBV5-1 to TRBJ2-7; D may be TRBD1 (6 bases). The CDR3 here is CASTPDSLDEQYF. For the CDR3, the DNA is TGCGCCAGCACCCCGGACAGCCTTGACGAGCAGTACTTC.